This is a list of T cell receptor beta chains from one sample in a study of CD8+ T cells in alopecia areata. Sequenced by immunoSEQ multiplex PCR; TCRdb stores in-frame clones only, minus some. This table holds roughly 120,000 clones, roughly 56% found once. This specimen consisted of CD4+ T cells sorted from blood, obtained at week 24, from a patient treated with tofacitinib. The receptor set was obtained from a human donor with alopecia areata. The CDR3 runs from the conserved cysteine through the conserved F or W. D genes are given only for firm matches. Size values are once, few and many counts, or a class for expanded clones, and some rows have none.

j_gene	d_gene	v_gene	len	abundance	CDR3nt	CDR3aa
TRBJ1-1	.	TRBV29-1	12	.	TGCAGCGTTGAACGGAAAGGACCAAAAGCTTTCTTT	CSVERKGPKAFF
TRBJ2-5	TRBD2	TRBV7-8	15	few	TGTGCCAGCAGCTTAGAGCGGGGGGCTCAAGAGACCCAGTACTTC	CASSLERGAQETQYF
TRBJ2-5	TRBD2	TRBV7-2	17	.	TGTGCCAGCAGCTTAGCTTCAGCGGGGGGGCTCCAAGAGACCCAGTACTTC	CASSLASAGGLQETQYF
TRBJ2-5	TRBD2	TRBV4-1	16	.	TGCGCCAGCAGCCAAGGGTGGAGCGGGGGGAAAGAGACCCAGTACTTC	CASSQGWSGGKETQYF
TRBJ1-6	.	TRBV30	15	.	TGTGCCTGGAGGGGTAGTGGGGGGAGAGATTCACCCCTCCACTTT	CAWRGSGGRDSPLHF
TRBJ2-3	.	TRBV2	15	.	TGTGCCAGCAACGCACGGCAGACTAGCACAGATACGCAGTATTTT	CASNARQTSTDTQYF
TRBJ1-1	.	TRBV14	12	few	TGTGCCAGCAGCCTGCAGGGGTTGGAGGCTTTCTTT	CASSLQGLEAFF
TRBJ1-1	TRBD1	TRBV6-1	13	.	TGTGCCAGCAGTGAAGCTTACAGGGGTGAAGCTTTCTTT	CASSEAYRGEAFF
TRBJ2-3	TRBD2	TRBV4-2	16	.	TGTGCCAGCAGCCTCCCCAGCGGGGGGGTAGGTGGTACGCAGTATTTT	CASSLPSGGVGGTQYF
TRBJ1-5	.	TRBV10-3	13	.	TGTGCCATCAGTGAGTCGATAGAACAGCCCCAGCATTTT	CAISESIEQPQHF
TRBJ2-5	.	TRBV7-9	12	.	TGTGCCAGCACCCTTGGGTGGGAGACCCAGTACTTC	CASTLGWETQYF
TRBJ2-7	TRBD1	TRBV29-1	13	few	TGCAGCGTGAGGACAGGGGGAAACTACGAGCAGTACTTC	CSVRTGGNYEQYF
TRBJ2-1	.	TRBV6-6	14	.	TGTGCCAGCAGTTACCCGGGGCAGGAGAATGAGCAGTTCTTC	CASSYPGQENEQFF
TRBJ2-1	.	TRBV6-5	14	many	TGTGCCAGCAGGATGCCCTATTCCAACAATGAGCAGTTCTTC	CASRMPYSNNEQFF
TRBJ2-5	TRBD2	TRBV11-2	14	.	TGTGCCAGCAGCTTTCAGGCGGGGGAGGAGACCCAGTACTTC	CASSFQAGEETQYF
TRBJ2-5	.	TRBV7-9	12	.	TGTGCCAGCAGCTTAAGGGGAGAGACCCAGTACTTC	CASSLRGETQYF
TRBJ2-1	TRBD2	TRBV30	17	few	TGTGCCTGGAGTGTCCTGGGAGGGCGGGGGATTCACAATGAGCAGTTCTTC	CAWSVLGGRGIHNEQFF
TRBJ2-3	TRBD2	TRBV4-3	15	once	TGCGCCAGCAGCCAAGATAAGGCTAGCGGATCCACGCAGTATTTT	CASSQDKASGSTQYF
TRBJ2-1	TRBD2	TRBV5-4	15	.	TGTGCCAGCAGCTTGAAAGGCGGGGGGGCGGTAAAGCAGTTCTTC	CASSLKGGGAVKQFF
TRBJ2-3	TRBD1	TRBV2	15	few	TGTGCCAGCAGTGAACAGGGGGCTCGCACAGATACGCAGTATTTT	CASSEQGARTDTQYF
TRBJ1-5	TRBD1	TRBV29-1	13	.	TGCAGCGTAGGGACAGGACTTAATCAGCCCCAGCATTTT	CSVGTGLNQPQHF
TRBJ2-2	.	TRBV7-2	12	few	TGTGCCAGCAGCTTCGCCCGGGGGGAGCTGTTTTTT	CASSFARGELFF
TRBJ2-1	.	TRBV5-5	14	.	TGTGCCAGCAGCTTGGTGGTGGGGAGCGATGAGCAGTTCTTC	CASSLVVGSDEQFF
TRBJ2-7	.	TRBV29-1	14	.	TGCAGCGTGCGACCGGGACAAGTCTCCTACGAGCAGTACTTC	CSVRPGQVSYEQYF
TRBJ2-2	.	TRBV30	10	.	TGTGCCTGGAAAGACGGGGAGCTGTTTTTT	CAWKDGELFF
TRBJ2-7	TRBD2	TRBV7-8	13	.	TGTGCCAGCAGCCCATATCTAGCGGGGGAACGGAACTTC	CASSPYLAGERNF
TRBJ2-7	TRBD2	TRBV5-6	15	few	TGTGCCAGCAGAAAACCGGGACTAGCGATCCACGAGCAGTACTTC	CASRKPGLAIHEQYF